These 11 T cell receptor beta chains originate from one sample sequenced in a study of CD8+ T cells in alopecia areata. Reverse transcription of extracted RNA yielded cDNA, which provided the sequencing template. Here immunoSEQ multiplex PCR was the method, and the copy in TCRdb shows in-frame clones only, minus some. The sample has 180,000 or so clones, about three fifths seen once. Treatment reported: oral pan-JAK inhibitor, 5-10 mg twice daily. The source material was CD4+ T cells sorted from blood, sampled at week 24, from a patient treated with tofacitinib. The receptors shown here come from a human donor with alopecia areata.

CDR3: CASSSLPAYNEQFF. CDR3 bases: TGTGCCAGCAGTTCACTCCCCGCCTACAATGAGCAGTTCTTC. The rearrangement joins TRBV6-4 to TRBJ2-1, with unresolved D. CDR3 length: 14 amino acids. V was cut by 5 bases and J by 2 bases, with 10 bases left in between. The germline V gene has CDR1 MRHNA and CDR2 SNTAGT.

Only a few counts were recorded for this clone. J is TRBJ2-1 and V is TRBV6-8, with 7 bases that match TRBD1. The trim removed 6 bases at V and 10 bases at J, leaving 9 bases unmatched. The CDR3 runs 13 residues. Germline V gene data show CDR1 as MNHGY and CDR2 as SAAAGT. The DNA of the CDR3 is TGTGCCAGCAGAAGGACGACAGGGCGGGAGCAGTTCTTC. Protein sequence: CASRRTTGREQFF.

V usage is TRBV2 and J usage is TRBJ2-5, with unresolved D. Germline loops: CDR1 SNHLY, CDR2 FYNNEI. The germline V and J ends were trimmed by 8 bases and 5 bases, with 12 bases remaining between them. CDR3 length: 12 amino acids. The CDR3 DNA reads TGTGCCAGCGGTATGATCGAGGAGACCCAGTACTTC. Its protein product is CASGMIEETQYF.

This chain uses TRBV9 with TRBJ1-6; D call uncertain. With 5 bases removed from V and 9 bases from J, the gap between germline ends came to 12 bases. CDR3 length: 13 residues. Germline-derived CDR1 and CDR2 are SGDLS and YYNGEE. Here the CDR3 DNA reads TGTGCCAGCAGTGAGAGTCAGATTTCACCCCTCCACTTT. Translation gives CASSESQISPLHF.

V and J are TRBV6-6 and TRBJ2-1; a possible D gene is TRBD2 (6 bases). The germline gives CDR1 MNHNY, CDR2 SVGAGI (reference sequence). V was cut by 10 bases and J by 6 bases, with 16 bases left in between. The CDR3 totals 13 residues. The CDR3 reads CATQEGLINEQFF. CDR3 in DNA: TGTGCCACGCAGGAGGGTCTCATCAATGAGCAGTTCTTC.

The chain recombines TRBV29-1 with TRBJ2-3; TRBD2 matches 7 bases. V lost 6 bases to trimming and J lost 4 bases; unmatched junction nucleotides: 7. Per the germline V gene, CDR1 is SQVTM and CDR2 is ANQGSEA. This CDR3 contains 13 residues. As DNA, the CDR3 is TGCAGCGTCTCTGGCGGGGGAGCAGATACGCAGTATTTT. Residues: CSVSGGGADTQYF.

The table lists this clone with a few counts. V usage is TRBV7-2 and J usage is TRBJ2-7; 8 bases match TRBD1. CDR1 and CDR2 from the germline V gene are SGHTA and FQGNSA. This CDR3 is built from 16 residues. V shed 2 bases, J shed 0 bases, and the junction held 6 bases outside the gene matches. The CDR3 spells CASSLNPGQDSYEQYF. In nucleotides, the CDR3 is TGTGCCAGCAGCTTAAATCCGGGACAGGACTCCTACGAGCAGTACTTC. Drawing the rest from reference TRBV7-2 and TRBJ2-7, the complete variable domain is GAGVSQSPSNKVTEKGKDVELRCDPISGHTALYWYRQSLGQGLEFLIYFQGNSAPDKSGLPSDRFSAERTGGSVSTLTIQRTQQEDSAVYLCASSLNPGQDSYEQYFGPGTRLTVT.

The genes are TRBV19 and TRBJ2-5; weak D call: TRBD2 (6 bases). This CDR3 comprises 14 residues. Germline CDR1 and CDR2: LNHDA and SQIVND (reference sequence). V lost 5 bases and J 4 bases, leaving 14 bases between the germline ends. CDR3 sequence (DNA): TGTGCCAGTAGTTTGAACTTAGCGGCAGAGACCCAGTACTTC. Protein sequence: CASSLNLAAETQYF. Looking up the rest from reference TRBV19 and TRBJ2-5 gives the full variable domain: DGGITQSPKYLFRKEGQNVTLSCEQNLNHDAMYWYRQDPGQGLRLIYYSQIVNDFQKGDIAEGYSVSREKKESFPLTVTSAQKNPTAFYLCASSLNLAAETQYFGPGTRLLVL.

The gene calls are TRBV9 and TRBJ2-7; 11 positions match TRBD1. V was pared by 3 bases and J by 3 bases, with 8 bases of the junction left unmatched. Germline CDR1 is SGDLS and CDR2 is YYNGEE. The length of the CDR3 is 16 residues. The CDR3 is CASSEGGQGAFYEQYF. CDR3 nucleotides: TGTGCCAGCAGCGAAGGAGGACAGGGGGCGTTCTACGAGCAGTACTTC. The full variable domain, completed using reference TRBV9 and TRBJ2-7, is DSGVTQTPKHLITATGQRVTLRCSPRSGDLSVYWYQQSLDQGLQFLIQYYNGEERAKGNILERFSAQQFPDLHSELNLSSLELGDSALYFCASSEGGQGAFYEQYFGPGTRLTVT.

This clone was detected a few times. The chain carries TRBV6-6 and TRBJ2-5; 9 bases are shared with TRBD1. The J segment lost 1 base and the V segment lost 1 base, leaving 1 base of the junction unmatched. The germline gives CDR1 MNHNY, CDR2 SVGAGI (reference sequence). This CDR3 spans 15 amino acids. CDR3 nucleotide sequence: TGTGCCAGCAGTTACTTGACAGGGGGCCAAGAGACCCAGTACTTC. It codes for CASSYLTGGQETQYF.

V usage is TRBV9 and J usage is TRBJ2-5, with 9 nucleotides matching TRBD1. The germline CDR1 and CDR2 sequences are SGDLS and YYNGEE. The CDR3 sequence is 17 residues long. The ends lost 3 bases at V and 0 bases at J; junction bases unmatched: 9. In nucleotides, the CDR3 is TGTGCCAGCAGCGCCCGTACAGGGGGCCCCCACCAAGAGACCCAGTACTTC. It yields the protein CASSARTGGPHQETQYF.